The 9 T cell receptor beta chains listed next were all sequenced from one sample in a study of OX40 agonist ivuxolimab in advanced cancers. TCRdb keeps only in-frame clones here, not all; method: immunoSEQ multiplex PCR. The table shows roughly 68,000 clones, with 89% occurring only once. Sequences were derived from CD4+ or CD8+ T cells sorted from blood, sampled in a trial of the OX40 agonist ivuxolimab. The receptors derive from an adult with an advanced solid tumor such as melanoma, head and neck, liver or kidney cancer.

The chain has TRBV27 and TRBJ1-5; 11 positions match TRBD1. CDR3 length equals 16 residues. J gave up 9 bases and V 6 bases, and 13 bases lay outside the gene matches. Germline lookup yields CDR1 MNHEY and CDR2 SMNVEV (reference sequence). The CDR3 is CASRTLGDRGEMPQHF. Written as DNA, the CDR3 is TGTGCCAGCAGAACCCTAGGGGACAGGGGGGAAATGCCCCAGCATTTT.

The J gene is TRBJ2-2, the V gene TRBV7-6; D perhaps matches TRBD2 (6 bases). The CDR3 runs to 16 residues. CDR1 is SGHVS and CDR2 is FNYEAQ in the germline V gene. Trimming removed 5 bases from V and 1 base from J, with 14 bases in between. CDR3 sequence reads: CASSLLATRNTGELFF. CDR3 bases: TGTGCCAGCAGCCTACTAGCAACGAGGAACACCGGGGAGCTGTTTTTT.

The CDR3 loop is CASSQGLAANEQFF. The DNA for the CDR3 is TGCGCCAGCAGCCAGGGACTAGCCGCGAATGAGCAGTTCTTC. The chain joins TRBV5-1 to TRBJ2-1; TRBD2 matches 9 bases. The CDR3 totals 14 residues. Per germline, CDR1 SGHRS and CDR2 YFSETQ. Germline trimming cut 4 bases from V and 7 bases from J; bases unmatched to any gene: 6.

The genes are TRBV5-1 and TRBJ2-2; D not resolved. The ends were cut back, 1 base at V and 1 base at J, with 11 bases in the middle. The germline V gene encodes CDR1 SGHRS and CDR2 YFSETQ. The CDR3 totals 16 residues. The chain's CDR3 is CASSLKGALNTGELFF. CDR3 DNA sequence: TGCGCCAGCAGCTTGAAGGGTGCCCTGAACACCGGGGAGCTGTTTTTT.

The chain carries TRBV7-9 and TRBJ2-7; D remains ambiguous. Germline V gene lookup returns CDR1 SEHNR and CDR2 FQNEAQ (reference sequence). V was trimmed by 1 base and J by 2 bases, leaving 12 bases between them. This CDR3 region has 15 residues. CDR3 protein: CASSLGSTLPYEQYF. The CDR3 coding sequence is TGTGCCAGCAGCTTAGGGTCGACCCTCCCCTACGAGCAGTACTTC.

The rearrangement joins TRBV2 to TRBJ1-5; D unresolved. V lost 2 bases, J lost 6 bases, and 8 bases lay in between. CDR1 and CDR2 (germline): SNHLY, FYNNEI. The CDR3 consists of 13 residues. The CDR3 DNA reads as TGTGCCAGCAGTGAATTGGGAGGTCAGCCCCAGCATTTT. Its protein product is CASSELGGQPQHF.

The CDR3 loop reads CASSGRLMGISSNQPQHF. The CDR3, as DNA: TGTGCCAGTAGTGGACGGTTGATGGGGATCTCTAGCAATCAGCCCCAGCATTTT. The chain is built from TRBV19 and TRBJ1-5; D unresolved. Trimming stripped 5 bases from V and 0 bases from J, with 20 bases between. The CDR3 is 18 residues long. Germline-derived CDR1 and CDR2 are LNHDA and SQIVND (reference sequence).

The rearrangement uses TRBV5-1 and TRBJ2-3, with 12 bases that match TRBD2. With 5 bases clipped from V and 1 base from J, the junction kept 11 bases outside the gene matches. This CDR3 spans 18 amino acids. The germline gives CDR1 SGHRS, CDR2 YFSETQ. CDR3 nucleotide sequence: TGCGCCAGCAGTGCTCTAGCGGGAGGGCCCAGGGGCACAGATACGCAGTATTTT. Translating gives CASSALAGGPRGTDTQYF.

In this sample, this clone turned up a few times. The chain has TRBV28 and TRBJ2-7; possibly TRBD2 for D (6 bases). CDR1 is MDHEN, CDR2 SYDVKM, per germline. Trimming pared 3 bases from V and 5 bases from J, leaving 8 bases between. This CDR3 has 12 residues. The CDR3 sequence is CASSFGGDEQYF. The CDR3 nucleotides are TGTGCCAGCAGTTTCGGAGGGGACGAGCAGTACTTC.